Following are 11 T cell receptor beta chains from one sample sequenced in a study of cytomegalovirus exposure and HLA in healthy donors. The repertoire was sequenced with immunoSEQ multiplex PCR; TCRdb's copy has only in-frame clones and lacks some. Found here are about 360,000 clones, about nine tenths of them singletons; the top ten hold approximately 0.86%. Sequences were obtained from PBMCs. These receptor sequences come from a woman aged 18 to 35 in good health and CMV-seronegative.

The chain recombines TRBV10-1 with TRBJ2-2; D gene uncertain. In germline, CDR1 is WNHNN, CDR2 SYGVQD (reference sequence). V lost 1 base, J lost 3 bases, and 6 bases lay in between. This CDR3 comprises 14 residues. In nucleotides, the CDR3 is TGCGCCAGCAGTGAGTACAGTTACACCGGGGAGCTGTTTTTT. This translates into CASSEYSYTGELFF.

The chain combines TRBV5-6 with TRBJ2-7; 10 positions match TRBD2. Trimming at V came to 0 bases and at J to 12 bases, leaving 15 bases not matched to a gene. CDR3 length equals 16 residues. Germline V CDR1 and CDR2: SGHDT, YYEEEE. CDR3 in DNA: TGTGCCAGCAGCTTGGAATATCGTAATAGCGGGGGGAATCTGTACTTC. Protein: CASSLEYRNSGGNLYF.

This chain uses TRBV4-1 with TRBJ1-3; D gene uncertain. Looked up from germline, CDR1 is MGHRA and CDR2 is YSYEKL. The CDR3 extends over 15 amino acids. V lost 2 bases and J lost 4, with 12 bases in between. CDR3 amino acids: CASSQTFSAGNTIYF. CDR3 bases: TGCGCCAGCAGCCAAACTTTCTCTGCGGGAAACACCATATATTTT.

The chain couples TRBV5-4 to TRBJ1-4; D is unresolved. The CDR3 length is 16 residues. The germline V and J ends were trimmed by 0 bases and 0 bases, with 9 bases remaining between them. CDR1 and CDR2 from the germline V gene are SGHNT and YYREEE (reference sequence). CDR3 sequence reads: CASSLGEGATNEKLFF. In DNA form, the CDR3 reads TGTGCCAGCAGCTTGGGGGAGGGAGCAACTAATGAAAAACTGTTTTTT. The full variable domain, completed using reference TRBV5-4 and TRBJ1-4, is ETGVTQSPTHLIKTRGQQVTLRCSSQSGHNTVSWYQQALGQGPQFIFQYYREEENGRGNFPPRFSGLQFPNYSSELNVNALELDDSALYLCASSLGEGATNEKLFFGSGTQLSVL.

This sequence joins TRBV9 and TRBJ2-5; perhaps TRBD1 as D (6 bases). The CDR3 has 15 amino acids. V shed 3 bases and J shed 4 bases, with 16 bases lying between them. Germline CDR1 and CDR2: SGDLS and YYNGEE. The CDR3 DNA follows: TGTGCCAGCAGCGCGTCCACAGGGATTGGAGAGACCCAGTACTTC. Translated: CASSASTGIGETQYF.

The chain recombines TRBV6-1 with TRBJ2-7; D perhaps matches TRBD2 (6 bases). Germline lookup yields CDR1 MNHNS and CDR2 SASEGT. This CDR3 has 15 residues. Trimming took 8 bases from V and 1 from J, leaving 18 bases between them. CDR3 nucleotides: TGTGCCAGCGGGGAGGAGGCGGATCCTTCCTACGAGCAGTACTTC. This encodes CASGEEADPSYEQYF.

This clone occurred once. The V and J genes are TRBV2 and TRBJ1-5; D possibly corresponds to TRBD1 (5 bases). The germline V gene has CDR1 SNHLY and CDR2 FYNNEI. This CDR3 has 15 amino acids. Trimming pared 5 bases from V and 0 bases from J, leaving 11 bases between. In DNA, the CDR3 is TGTGCCAGCAGTTCAGGGCATTATAGCAATCAGCCCCAGCATTTT. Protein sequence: CASSSGHYSNQPQHF.

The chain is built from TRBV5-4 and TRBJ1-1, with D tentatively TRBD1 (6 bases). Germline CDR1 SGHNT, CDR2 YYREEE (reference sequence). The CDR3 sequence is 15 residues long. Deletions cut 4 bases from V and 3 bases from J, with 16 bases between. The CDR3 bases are TGTGCCAGCAGCAGGGGCGGGGGCGGGTACACTGAAGCTTTCTTT. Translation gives CASSRGGGGYTEAFF. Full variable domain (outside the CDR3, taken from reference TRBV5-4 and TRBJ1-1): ETGVTQSPTHLIKTRGQQVTLRCSSQSGHNTVSWYQQALGQGPQFIFQYYREEENGRGNFPPRFSGLQFPNYSSELNVNALELDDSALYLCASSRGGGGYTEAFFGQGTRLTVV.

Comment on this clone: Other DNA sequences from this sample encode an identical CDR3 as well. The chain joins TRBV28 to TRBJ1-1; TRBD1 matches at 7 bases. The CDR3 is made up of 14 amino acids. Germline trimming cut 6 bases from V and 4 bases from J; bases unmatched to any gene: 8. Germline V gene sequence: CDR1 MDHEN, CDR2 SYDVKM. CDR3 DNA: TGTGCCAGCAGCCCAAGGACAGGAGGCACTGAAGCTTTCTTT. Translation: CASSPRTGGTEAFF.

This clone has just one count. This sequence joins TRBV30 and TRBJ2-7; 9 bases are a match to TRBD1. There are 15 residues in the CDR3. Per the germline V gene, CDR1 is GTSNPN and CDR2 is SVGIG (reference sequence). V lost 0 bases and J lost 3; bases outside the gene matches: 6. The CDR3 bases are TGTGCCTGGAGTGTACTCAGGGACAGGGTCTACGAGCAGTACTTC. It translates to CAWSVLRDRVYEQYF.

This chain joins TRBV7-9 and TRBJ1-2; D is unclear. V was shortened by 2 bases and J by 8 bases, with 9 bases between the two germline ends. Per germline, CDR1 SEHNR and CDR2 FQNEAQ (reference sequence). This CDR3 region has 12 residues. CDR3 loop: CASSLSTGGYTF. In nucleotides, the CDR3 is TGTGCCAGCAGCTTATCCACGGGGGGCTACACCTTC.